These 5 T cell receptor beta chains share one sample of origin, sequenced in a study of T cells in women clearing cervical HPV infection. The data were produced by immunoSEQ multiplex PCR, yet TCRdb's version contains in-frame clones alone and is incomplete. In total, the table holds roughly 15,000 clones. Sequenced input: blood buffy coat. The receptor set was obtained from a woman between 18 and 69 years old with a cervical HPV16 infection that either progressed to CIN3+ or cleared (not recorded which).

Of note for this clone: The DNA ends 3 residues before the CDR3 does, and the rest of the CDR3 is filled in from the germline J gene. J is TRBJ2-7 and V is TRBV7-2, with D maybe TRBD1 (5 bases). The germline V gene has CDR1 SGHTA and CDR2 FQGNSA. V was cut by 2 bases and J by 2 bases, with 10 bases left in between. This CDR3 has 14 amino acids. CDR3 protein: CASSLQGAPYEQYF. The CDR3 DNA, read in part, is TGTGCCAGCAGCTTACAAGGGGCCCCCTACGAG.

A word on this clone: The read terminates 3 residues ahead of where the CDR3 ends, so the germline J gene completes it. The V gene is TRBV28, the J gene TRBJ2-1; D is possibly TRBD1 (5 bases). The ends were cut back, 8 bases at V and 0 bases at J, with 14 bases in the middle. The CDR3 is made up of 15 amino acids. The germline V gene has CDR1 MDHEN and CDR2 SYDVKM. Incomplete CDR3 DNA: TGTGCCAGCGGTAAACAGGAGAGCTCCTACAATGAG. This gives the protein CASGKQESSYNE. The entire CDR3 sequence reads CASGKQESSYNEQFF.

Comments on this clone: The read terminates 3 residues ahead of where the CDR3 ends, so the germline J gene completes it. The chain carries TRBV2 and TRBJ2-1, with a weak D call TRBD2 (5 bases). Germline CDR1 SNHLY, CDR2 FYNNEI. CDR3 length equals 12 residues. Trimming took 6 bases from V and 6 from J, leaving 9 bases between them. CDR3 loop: CASRDSGNEQFF. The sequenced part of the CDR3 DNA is TGTGCCAGCAGGGACTCGGGCAATGAG.

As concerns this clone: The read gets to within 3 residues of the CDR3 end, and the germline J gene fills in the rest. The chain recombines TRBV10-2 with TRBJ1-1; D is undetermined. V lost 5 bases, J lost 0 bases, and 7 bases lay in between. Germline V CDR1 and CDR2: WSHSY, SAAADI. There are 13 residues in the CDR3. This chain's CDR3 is CASSSRLNTEAFF. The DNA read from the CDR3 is TGCGCCAGCAGTAGCAGGTTGAACACTGAA.

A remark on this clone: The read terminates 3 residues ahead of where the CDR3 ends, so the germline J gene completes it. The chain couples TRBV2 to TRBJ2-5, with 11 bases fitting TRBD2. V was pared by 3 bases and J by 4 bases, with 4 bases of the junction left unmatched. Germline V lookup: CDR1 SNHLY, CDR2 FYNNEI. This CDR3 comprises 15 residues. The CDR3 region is CASSELLAGAETQYF. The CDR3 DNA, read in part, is TGTGCCAGCAGTGAGTTACTAGCGGGAGCAGAGACC.